This T cell receptor beta chain was captured by sequencing in a study of blood T cell repertoires in COVID-19. About the study: Sample material is recorded as cDNA or gDNA derived from T cells, B-cell-depleted T cells, or PBMCs.

Study processing details: Cell counts per sample came from amplifying reference gene primers. Sequenced by immunoSEQ multiplex PCR; TCRdb stores in-frame clones only, minus some. That table is the source of V, J and clone size, and D and trimming were worked out from the DNA. The sample holds under 100,000 clones, approximately 87% seen once. Germline assignment: CDR1 LGHNA and CDR2 YNFKEQ. V was clipped by 0 bases and J by 7 bases, with 16 bases between them. CDR3 length equals 16 residues. The gene calls are TRBV4-2 and TRBJ2-1, with a weak D call TRBD1 (5 bases). Sequencing was performed on peripheral blood. The TCR sequence derives from a human donor in a cohort sampled during active COVID-19. DNA of the CDR3: TGTGCCAGCAGCCAAGATGGGTATCTAAAGGGGAATGAGCAGTTCTTC. This encodes CASSQDGYLKGNEQFF.